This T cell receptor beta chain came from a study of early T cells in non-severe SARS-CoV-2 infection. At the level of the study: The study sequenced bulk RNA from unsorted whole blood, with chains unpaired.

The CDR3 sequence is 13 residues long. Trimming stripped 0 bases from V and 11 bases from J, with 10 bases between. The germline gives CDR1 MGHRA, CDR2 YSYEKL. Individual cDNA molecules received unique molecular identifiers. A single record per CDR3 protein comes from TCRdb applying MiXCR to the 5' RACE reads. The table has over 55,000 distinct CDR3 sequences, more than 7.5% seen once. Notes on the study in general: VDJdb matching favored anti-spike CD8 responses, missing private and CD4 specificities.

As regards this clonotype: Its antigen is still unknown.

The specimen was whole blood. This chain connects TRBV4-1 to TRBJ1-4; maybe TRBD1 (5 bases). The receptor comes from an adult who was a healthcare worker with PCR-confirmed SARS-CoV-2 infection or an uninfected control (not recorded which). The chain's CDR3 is CASSQDVGLKLFF. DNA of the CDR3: TGCGCCAGCAGCCAAGATGTGGGACTCAAACTGTTTTTT.